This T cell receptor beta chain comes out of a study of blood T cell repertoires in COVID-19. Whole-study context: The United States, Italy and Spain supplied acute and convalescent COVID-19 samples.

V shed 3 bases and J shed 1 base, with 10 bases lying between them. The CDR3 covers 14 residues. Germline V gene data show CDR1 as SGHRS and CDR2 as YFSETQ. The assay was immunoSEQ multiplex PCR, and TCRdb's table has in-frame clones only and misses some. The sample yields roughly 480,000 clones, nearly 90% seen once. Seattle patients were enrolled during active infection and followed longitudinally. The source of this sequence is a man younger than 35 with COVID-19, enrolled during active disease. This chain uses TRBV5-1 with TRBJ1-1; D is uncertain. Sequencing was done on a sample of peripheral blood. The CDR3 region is CASSSGLQNTEAFF. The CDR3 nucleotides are TGCGCCAGCAGCTCAGGACTCCAGAACACTGAAGCTTTCTTT.